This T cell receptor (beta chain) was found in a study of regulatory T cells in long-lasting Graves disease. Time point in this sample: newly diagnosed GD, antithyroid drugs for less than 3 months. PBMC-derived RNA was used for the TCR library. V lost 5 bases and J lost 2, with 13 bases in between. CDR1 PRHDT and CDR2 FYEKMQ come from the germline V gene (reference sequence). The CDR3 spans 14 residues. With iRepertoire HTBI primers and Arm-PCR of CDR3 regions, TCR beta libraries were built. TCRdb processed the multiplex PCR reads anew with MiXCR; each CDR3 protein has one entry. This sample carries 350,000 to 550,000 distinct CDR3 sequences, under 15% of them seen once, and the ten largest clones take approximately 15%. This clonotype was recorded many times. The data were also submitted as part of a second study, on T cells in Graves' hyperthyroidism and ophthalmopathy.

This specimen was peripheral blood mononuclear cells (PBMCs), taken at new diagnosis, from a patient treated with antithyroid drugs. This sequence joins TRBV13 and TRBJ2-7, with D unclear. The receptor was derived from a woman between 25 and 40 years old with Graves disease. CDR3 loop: CASSLRLEPYEQYF. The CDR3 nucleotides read TGTGCCAGCAGCCTGCGACTGGAACCCTACGAGCAGTACTTC. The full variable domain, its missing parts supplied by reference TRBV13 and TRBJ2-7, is AAGVIQSPRHLIKEKRETATLKCYPIPRHDTVYWYQQGPGQDPQFLISFYEKMQSDKGSIPDRFSAQQFSDYHSELNMSSLELGDSALYFCASSLRLEPYEQYFGPGTRLTVT.